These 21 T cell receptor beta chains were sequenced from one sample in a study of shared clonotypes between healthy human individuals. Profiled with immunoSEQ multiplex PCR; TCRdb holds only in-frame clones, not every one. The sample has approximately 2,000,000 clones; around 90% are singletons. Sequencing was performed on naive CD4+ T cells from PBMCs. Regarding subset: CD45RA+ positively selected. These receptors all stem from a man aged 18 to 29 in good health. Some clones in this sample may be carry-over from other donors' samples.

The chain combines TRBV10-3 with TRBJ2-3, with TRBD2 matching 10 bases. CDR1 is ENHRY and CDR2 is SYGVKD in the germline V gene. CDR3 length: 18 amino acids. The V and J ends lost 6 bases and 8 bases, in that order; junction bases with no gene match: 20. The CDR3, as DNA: TGTGCCATCAGCCCAAGCATAGCGGGAGGCCCGCCGTTAGGTACGCAGTATTTT. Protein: CAISPSIAGGPPLGTQYF.

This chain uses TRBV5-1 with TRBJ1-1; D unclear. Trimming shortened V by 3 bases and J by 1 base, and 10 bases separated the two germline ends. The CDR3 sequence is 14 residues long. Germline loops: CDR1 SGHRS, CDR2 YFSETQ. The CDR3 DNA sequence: TGCGCCAGCAGCTCCCTAGAGGGGAACACTGAAGCTTTCTTT. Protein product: CASSSLEGNTEAFF.

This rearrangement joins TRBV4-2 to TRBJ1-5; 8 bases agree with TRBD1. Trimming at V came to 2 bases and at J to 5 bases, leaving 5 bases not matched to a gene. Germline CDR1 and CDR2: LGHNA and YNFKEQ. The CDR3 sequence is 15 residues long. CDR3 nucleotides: TGTGCCAGCAGCCAACCAGGGGGCGACGATCAGCCCCAGCATTTT. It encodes CASSQPGGDDQPQHF.

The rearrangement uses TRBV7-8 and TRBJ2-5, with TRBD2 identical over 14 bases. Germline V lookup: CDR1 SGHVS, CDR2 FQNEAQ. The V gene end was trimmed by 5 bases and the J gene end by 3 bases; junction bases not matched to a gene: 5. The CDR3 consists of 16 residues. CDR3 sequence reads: CASSPLGLAGEETQYF. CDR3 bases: TGTGCCAGCAGCCCTCTGGGACTAGCGGGAGAAGAGACCCAGTACTTC.

CDR3 protein: CASSQDGGGLAGVNEQFF. For the CDR3, the DNA is TGCGCCAGCAGCCAAGATGGGGGGGGACTAGCGGGAGTCAATGAGCAGTTCTTC. The chain employs TRBV4-1 and TRBJ2-1, with TRBD2 matching over 14 bases. Trimming removed 0 bases from V and 6 bases from J; junction bases left unmatched: 7. The CDR3 spans 18 residues. Looked up from germline, CDR1 is MGHRA and CDR2 is YSYEKL.

The CDR3 sequence: CAISDPSVGETYEQYF. The CDR3 region has the DNA TGTGCCATCAGCGACCCATCGGTAGGAGAGACCTACGAGCAGTACTTC. The rearrangement links TRBV10-3 to TRBJ2-7, with unresolved D. This CDR3 has 16 residues. Germline V gene lookup returns CDR1 ENHRY and CDR2 SYGVKD. Trimming removed 6 bases from V and 2 bases from J, with 20 bases in between.

The CDR3 coding sequence is TGTGCCAGCAGTTTATCCCGGGCTAGCGGGAATATTGAGCAGTTCTTC. Protein sequence: CASSLSRASGNIEQFF. V usage is TRBV28 and J usage is TRBJ2-1; TRBD2 matches 9 bases. Germline-derived CDR1 and CDR2 are MDHEN and SYDVKM. V was clipped by 1 base and J by 9 bases; unmatched bases: 10. The CDR3 totals 16 residues.

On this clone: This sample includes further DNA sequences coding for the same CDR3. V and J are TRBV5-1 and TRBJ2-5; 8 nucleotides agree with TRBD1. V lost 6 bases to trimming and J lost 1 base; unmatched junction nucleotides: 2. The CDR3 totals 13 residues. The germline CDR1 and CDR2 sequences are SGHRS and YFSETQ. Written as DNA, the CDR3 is TGCGCCAGCACCGGACAGGGCCAAGAGACCCAGTACTTC. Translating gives CASTGQGQETQYF.

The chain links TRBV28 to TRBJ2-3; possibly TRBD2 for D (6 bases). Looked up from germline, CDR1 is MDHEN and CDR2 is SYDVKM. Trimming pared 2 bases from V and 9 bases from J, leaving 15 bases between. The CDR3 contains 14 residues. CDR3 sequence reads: CASSLGLGGATQYF. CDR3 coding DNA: TGTGCCAGCAGTTTAGGGTTGGGCGGGGCCACGCAGTATTTT.

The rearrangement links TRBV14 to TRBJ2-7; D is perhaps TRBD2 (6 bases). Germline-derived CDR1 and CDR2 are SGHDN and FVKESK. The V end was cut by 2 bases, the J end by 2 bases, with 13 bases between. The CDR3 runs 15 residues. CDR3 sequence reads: CASSQRMGGAYEQYF. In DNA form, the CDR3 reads TGTGCCAGCAGCCAAAGGATGGGGGGTGCCTACGAGCAGTACTTC. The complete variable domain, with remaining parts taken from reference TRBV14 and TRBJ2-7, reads EAGVTQFPSHSVIEKGQTVTLRCDPISGHDNLYWYRRVMGKEIKFLLHFVKESKQDESGMPNNRFLAERTGGTYSTLKVQPAELEDSGVYFCASSQRMGGAYEQYFGPGTRLTVT.

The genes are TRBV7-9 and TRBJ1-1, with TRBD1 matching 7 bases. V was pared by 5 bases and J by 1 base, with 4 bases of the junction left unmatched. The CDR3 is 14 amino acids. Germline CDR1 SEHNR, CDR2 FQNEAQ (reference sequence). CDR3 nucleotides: TGTGCCAGCAGCCGACAGGGAGGGAACACTGAAGCTTTCTTT. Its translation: CASSRQGGNTEAFF.

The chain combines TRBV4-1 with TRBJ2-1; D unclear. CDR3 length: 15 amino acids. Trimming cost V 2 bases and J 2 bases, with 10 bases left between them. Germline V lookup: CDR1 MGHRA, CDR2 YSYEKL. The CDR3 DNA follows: TGCGCCAGCAGCCAACTAGGTACTACCTACAATGAGCAGTTCTTC. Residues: CASSQLGTTYNEQFF.

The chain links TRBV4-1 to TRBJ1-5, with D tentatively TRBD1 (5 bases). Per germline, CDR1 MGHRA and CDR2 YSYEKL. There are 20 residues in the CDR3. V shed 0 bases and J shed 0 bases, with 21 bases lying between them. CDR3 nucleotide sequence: TGCGCCAGCAGCCAAGATTCGAAGGGAAGGGGTTGGGATAGCAATCAGCCCCAGCATTTT. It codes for CASSQDSKGRGWDSNQPQHF.

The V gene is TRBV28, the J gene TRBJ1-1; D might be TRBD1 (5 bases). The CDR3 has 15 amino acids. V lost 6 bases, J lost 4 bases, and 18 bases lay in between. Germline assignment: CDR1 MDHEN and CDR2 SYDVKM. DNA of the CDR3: TGTGCCAGCAGCCTTGGGGGGATTAGAGCCACTGAAGCTTTCTTT. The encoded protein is CASSLGGIRATEAFF.

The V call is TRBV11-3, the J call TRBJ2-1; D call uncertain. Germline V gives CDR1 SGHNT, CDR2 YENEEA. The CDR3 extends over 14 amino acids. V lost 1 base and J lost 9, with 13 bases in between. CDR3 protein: CASSLGPIPGEQFF. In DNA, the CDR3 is TGTGCCAGCAGCTTAGGGCCTATACCCGGTGAGCAGTTCTTC.

The chain's CDR3 is CASSLRRASGTGELFF. The CDR3 nucleotides are TGCGCCAGCAGCTTGAGGCGGGCTAGCGGAACCGGGGAGCTGTTTTTT. V usage is TRBV5-1 and J usage is TRBJ2-2, with 7 bases matching TRBD2. The CDR3 sequence is 16 residues long. V shed 1 base, J shed 5 bases, and the junction held 8 bases outside the gene matches. The germline V gene has CDR1 SGHRS and CDR2 YFSETQ.

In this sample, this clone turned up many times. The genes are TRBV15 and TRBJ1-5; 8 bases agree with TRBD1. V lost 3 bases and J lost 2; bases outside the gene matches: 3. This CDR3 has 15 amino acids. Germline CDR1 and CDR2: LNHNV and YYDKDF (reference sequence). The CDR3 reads CATSSGDRRNQPQHF. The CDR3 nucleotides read TGTGCCACCAGCAGCGGGGACAGGCGCAATCAGCCCCAGCATTTT.

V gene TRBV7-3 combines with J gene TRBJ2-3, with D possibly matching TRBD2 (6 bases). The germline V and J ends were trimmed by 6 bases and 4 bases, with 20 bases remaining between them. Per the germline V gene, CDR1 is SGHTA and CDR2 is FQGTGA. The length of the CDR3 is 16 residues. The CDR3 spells CASRVTASAGPDTQYF. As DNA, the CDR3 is TGTGCCAGCAGGGTCACTGCCTCCGCGGGACCAGATACGCAGTATTTT. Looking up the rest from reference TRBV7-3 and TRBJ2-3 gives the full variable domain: GAGVSQTPSNKVTEKGKYVELRCDPISGHTALYWYRQSLGQGPEFLIYFQGTGAADDSGLPNDRFFAVRPEGSVSTLKIQRTERGDSAVYLCASRVTASAGPDTQYFGPGTRLTVL.

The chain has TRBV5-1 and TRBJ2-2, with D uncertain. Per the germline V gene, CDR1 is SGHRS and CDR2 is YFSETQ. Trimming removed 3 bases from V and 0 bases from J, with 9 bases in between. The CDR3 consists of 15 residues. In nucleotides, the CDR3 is TGCGCCAGCAGCTGGCCTAACGCGAACACCGGGGAGCTGTTTTTT. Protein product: CASSWPNANTGELFF.

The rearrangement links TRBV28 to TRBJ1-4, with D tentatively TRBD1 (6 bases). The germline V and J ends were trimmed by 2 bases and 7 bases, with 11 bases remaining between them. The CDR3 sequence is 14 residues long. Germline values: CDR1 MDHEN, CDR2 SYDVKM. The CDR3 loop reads CASSLAGDGEKLFF. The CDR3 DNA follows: TGTGCCAGCAGTTTAGCAGGGGACGGTGAAAAACTGTTTTTT.

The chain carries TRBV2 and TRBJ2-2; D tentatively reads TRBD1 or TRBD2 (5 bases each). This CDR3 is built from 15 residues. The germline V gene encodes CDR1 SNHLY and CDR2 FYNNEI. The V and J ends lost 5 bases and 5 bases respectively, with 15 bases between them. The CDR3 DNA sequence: TGTGCCAGCAGTCGGGACCACCAGGGTACCGGGGAGCTGTTTTTT. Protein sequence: CASSRDHQGTGELFF.